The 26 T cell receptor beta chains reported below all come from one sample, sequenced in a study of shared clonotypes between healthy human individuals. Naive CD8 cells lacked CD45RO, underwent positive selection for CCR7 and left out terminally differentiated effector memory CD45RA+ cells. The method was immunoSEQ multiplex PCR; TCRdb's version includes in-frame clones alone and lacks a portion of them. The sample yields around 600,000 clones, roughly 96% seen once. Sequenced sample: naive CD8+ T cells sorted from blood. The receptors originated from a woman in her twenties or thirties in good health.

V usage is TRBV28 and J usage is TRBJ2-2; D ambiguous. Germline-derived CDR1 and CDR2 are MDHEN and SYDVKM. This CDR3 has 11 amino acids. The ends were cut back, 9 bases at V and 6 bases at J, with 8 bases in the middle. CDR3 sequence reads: CASRAAGELFF. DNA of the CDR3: TGTGCCAGTAGGGCTGCCGGGGAGCTGTTTTTT.

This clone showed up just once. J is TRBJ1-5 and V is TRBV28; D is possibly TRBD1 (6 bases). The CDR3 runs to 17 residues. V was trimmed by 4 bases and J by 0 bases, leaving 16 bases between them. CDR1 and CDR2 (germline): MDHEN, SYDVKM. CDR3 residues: CASSSQDSPYSNQPQHF. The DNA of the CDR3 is TGTGCCAGCAGTTCCCAGGACAGTCCTTATAGCAATCAGCCCCAGCATTTT.

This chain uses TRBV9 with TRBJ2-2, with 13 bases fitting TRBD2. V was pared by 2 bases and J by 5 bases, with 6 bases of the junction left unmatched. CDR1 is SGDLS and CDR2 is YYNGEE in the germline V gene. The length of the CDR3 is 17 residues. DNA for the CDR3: TGTGCCAGCAGCGTCGAGGGACTAGCGGGATGGACCGGGGAGCTGTTTTTT. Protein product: CASSVEGLAGWTGELFF.

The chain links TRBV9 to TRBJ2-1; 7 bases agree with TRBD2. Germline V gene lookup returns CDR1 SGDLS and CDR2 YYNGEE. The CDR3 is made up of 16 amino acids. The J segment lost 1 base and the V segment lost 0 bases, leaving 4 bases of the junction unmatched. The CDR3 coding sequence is TGTGCCAGCAGCGTAGACTCGGGAGGTTCCTACAATGAGCAGTTCTTC. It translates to CASSVDSGGSYNEQFF. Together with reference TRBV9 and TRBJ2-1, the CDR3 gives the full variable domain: DSGVTQTPKHLITATGQRVTLRCSPRSGDLSVYWYQQSLDQGLQFLIQYYNGEERAKGNILERFSAQQFPDLHSELNLSSLELGDSALYFCASSVDSGGSYNEQFFGPGTRLTVL.

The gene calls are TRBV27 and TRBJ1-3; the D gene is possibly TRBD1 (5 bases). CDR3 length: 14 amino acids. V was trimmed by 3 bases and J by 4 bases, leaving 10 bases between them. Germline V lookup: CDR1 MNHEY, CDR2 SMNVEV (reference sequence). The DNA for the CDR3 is TGTGCCAGCAGTTTCTTACAGGTGGGAAACACCATATATTTT. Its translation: CASSFLQVGNTIYF.

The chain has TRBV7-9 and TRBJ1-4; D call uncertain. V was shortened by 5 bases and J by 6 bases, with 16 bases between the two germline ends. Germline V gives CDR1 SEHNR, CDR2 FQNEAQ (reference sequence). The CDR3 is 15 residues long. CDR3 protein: CASSPISPPYEKLFF. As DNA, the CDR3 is TGTGCCAGCAGCCCTATATCCCCCCCGTATGAAAAACTGTTTTTT.

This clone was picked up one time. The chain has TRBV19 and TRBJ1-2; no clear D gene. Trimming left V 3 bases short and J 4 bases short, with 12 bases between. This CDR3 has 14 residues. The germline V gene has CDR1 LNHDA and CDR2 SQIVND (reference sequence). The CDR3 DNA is TGTGCCAGTAGTATCTATACCGGTGCCTATGGCTACACCTTC. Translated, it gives CASSIYTGAYGYTF.

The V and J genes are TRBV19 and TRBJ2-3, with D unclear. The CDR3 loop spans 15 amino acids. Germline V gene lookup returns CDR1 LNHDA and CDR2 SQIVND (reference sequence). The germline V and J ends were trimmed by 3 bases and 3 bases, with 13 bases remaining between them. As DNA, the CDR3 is TGTGCCAGTAGTATCTCGGAGACGGAGACAGATACGCAGTATTTT. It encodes CASSISETETDTQYF.

The DNA of the CDR3 is TGTGCCAGCACCCTACCTGTAAGGGACAGGGGATCCACCGGGGAGCTGTTTTTT. Translated, it gives CASTLPVRDRGSTGELFF. The chain recombines TRBV7-9 with TRBJ2-2; 10 nucleotides line up with TRBD1. Germline V lookup: CDR1 SEHNR, CDR2 FQNEAQ (reference sequence). The CDR3 is made up of 18 amino acids. Unmatched junction bases numbered 15, after V lost 7 bases and J lost 4 bases.

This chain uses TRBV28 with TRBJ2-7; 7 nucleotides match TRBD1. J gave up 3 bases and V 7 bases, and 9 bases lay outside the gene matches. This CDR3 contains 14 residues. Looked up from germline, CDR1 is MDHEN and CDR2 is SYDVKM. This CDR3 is CASTRTGQNYEQYF. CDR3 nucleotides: TGTGCCAGCACCAGAACGGGACAGAACTACGAGCAGTACTTC.

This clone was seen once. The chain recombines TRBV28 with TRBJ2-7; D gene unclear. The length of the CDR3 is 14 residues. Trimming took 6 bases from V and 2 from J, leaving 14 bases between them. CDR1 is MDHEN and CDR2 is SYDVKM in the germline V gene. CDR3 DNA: TGTGCCAGCAGAGACTCCGCGTCCCCCTACGAGCAGTACTTC. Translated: CASRDSASPYEQYF.

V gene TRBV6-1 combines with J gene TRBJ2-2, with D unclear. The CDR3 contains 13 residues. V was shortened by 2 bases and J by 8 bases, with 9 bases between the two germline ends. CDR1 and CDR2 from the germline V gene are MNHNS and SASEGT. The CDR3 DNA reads TGTGCCAGCAGTGAACCCTTAAGGGGGGAGCTGTTTTTT. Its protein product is CASSEPLRGELFF.

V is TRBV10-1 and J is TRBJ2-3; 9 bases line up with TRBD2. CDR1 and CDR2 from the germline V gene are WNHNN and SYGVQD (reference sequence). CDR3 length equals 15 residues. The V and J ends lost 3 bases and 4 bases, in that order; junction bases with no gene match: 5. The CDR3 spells CASSDASGIADTQYF. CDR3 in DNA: TGCGCCAGCAGTGACGCTAGCGGGATAGCAGATACGCAGTATTTT.

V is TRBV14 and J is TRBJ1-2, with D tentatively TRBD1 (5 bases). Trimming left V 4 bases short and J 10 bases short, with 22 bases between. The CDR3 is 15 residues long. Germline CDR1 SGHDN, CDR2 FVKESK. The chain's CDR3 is CASSPPPWQGSAYTF. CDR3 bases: TGTGCCAGCAGCCCCCCCCCATGGCAGGGATCGGCCTACACCTTC.

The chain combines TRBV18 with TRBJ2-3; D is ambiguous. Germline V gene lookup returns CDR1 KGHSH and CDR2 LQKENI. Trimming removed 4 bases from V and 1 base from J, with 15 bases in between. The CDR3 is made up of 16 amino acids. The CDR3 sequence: CASSLSGEERTDTQYF. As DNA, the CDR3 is TGTGCCAGCTCACTATCTGGTGAGGAGCGCACAGATACGCAGTATTTT.

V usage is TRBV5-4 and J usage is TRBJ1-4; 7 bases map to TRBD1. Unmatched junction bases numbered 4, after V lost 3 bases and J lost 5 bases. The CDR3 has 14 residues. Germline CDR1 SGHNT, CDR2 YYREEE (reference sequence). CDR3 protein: CASSSGQINEKLFF. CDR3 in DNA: TGTGCCAGCAGCTCGGGACAGATCAATGAAAAACTGTTTTTT.

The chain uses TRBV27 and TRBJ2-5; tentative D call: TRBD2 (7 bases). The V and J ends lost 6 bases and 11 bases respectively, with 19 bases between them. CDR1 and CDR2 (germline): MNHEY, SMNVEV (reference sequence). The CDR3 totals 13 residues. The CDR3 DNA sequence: TGTGCCAGCAGCCCTCTGGGGGCGGGAGAGCAGTACTTC. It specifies CASSPLGAGEQYF.

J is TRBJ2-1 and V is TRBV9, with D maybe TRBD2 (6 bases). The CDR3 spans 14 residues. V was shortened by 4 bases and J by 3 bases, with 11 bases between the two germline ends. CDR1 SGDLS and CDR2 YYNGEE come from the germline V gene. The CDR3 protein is CASSSGGIYNEQFF. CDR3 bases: TGTGCCAGCAGCTCCGGCGGGATCTACAATGAGCAGTTCTTC.

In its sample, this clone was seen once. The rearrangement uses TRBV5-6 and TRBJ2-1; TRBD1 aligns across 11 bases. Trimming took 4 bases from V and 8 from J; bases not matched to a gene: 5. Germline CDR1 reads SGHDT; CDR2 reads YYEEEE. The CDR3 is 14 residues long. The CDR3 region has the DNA TGTGCCAGCAGCGTCGGGACAGGGGGTTATGAGCAGTTCTTC. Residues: CASSVGTGGYEQFF.

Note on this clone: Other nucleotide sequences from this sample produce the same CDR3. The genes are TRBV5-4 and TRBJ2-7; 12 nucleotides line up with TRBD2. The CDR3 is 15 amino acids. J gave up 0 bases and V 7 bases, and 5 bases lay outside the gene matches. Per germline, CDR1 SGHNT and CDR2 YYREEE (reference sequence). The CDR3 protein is CASSPTSGSSYEQYF. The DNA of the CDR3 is TGTGCCAGCTCCCCGACTAGCGGGAGCTCCTACGAGCAGTACTTC.

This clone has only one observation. The CDR3 coding sequence is TGTGCCAGTAGTATAGTGGACCGGCACAAAGGGGAGACCCAGTACTTC. It codes for CASSIVDRHKGETQYF. The rearrangement links TRBV19 to TRBJ2-5; D is unresolved. Germline-derived CDR1 and CDR2 are LNHDA and SQIVND (reference sequence). V lost 1 base to trimming and J lost 5 bases, with 17 bases between them. CDR3 length: 16 amino acids.

For the CDR3, the DNA is TGTGCCAGCAGCTTCGGACTAGCGGGAGGTAGCTCCTACGAGCAGTACTTC. Protein product: CASSFGLAGGSSYEQYF. The V gene is TRBV28, the J gene TRBJ2-7, with 14 positions matching TRBD2. J gave up 0 bases and V 6 bases, and 7 bases lay outside the gene matches. This CDR3 is built from 17 residues. Germline V gives CDR1 MDHEN, CDR2 SYDVKM. Based on the CDR3 plus reference TRBV28 and TRBJ2-7, the full variable domain is DVKVTQSSRYLVKRTGEKVFLECVQDMDHENMFWYRQDPGLGLRLIYFSYDVKMKEKGDIPEGYSVSREKKERFSLILESASTNQTSMYLCASSFGLAGGSSYEQYFGPGTRLTVT.

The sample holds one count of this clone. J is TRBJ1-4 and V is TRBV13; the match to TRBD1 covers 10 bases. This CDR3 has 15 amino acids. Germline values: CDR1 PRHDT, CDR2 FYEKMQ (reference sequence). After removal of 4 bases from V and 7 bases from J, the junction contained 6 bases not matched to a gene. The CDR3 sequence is CASSSTGGGGEKLFF. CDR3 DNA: TGTGCCAGCAGCTCGACAGGGGGCGGGGGTGAAAAACTGTTTTTT.

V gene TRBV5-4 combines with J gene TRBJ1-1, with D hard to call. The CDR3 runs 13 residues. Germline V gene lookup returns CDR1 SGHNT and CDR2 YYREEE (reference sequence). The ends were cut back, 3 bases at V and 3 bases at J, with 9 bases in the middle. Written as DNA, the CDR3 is TGTGCCAGCAGCTGGCAGTTGCACACTGAAGCTTTCTTT. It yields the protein CASSWQLHTEAFF. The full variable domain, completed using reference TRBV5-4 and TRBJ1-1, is ETGVTQSPTHLIKTRGQQVTLRCSSQSGHNTVSWYQQALGQGPQFIFQYYREEENGRGNFPPRFSGLQFPNYSSELNVNALELDDSALYLCASSWQLHTEAFFGQGTRLTVV.

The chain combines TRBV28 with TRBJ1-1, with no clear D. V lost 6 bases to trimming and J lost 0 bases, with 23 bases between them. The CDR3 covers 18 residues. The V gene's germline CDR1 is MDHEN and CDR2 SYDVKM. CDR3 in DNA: TGTGCCAGCAGATCTTCGATAGGAGGCGGACCAGTGAACACTGAAGCTTTCTTT. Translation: CASRSSIGGGPVNTEAFF.

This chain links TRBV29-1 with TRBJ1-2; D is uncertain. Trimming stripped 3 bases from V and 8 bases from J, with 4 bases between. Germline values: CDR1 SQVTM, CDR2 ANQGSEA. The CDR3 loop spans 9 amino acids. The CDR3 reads CSVEEGYTF. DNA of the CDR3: TGCAGCGTTGAGGAAGGCTACACCTTC.